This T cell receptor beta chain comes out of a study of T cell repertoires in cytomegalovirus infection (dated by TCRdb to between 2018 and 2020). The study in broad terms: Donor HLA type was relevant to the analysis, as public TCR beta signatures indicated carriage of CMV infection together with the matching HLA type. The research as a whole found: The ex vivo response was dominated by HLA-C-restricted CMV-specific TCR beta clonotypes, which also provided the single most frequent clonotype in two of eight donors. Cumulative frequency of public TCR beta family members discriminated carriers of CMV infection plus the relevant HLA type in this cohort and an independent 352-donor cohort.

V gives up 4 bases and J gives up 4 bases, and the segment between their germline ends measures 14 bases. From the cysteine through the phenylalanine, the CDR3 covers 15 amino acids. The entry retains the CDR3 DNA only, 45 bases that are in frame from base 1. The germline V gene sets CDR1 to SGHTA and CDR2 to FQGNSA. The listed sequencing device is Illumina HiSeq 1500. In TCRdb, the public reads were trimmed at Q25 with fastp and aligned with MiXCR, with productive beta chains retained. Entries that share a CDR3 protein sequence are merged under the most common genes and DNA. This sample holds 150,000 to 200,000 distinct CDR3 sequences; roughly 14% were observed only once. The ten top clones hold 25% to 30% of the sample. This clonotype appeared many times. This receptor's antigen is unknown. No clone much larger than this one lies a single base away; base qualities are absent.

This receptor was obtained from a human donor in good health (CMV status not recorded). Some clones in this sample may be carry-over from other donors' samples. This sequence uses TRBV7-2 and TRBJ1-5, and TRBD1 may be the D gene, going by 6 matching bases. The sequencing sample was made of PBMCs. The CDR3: CASSSQGKGNQPQHF. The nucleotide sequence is TGTGCCAGCAGCTCGCAGGGGAAGGGGAATCAGCCCCAGCATTTT.